This T cell receptor beta chain was obtained from a study of blood T cell repertoires in COVID-19. The wider study: The origin of the acute and convalescent COVID-19 samples was the United States, Italy and Spain.

It was during active infection that Seattle patients were enrolled and then longitudinally followed. Authors' analysis steps: Reference gene primers were amplified, and this amplification served to estimate nucleated cell counts. The repertoire was sequenced with immunoSEQ multiplex PCR; TCRdb's copy has only in-frame clones and lacks some. D and trimming were read from the DNA, whereas the V and J calls and clone size are those reported in that table. The sample lists about 140,000 clones, about four fifths occurring once. The table lists this clone with a few counts. The V gene's germline CDR1 is SGHAT and CDR2 FQNNGV. J was trimmed by 4 bases and V by 8 bases; bases with no gene match: 5. The CDR3 runs 13 residues.

The sequenced sample was peripheral blood. V usage is TRBV11-2 and J usage is TRBJ1-1; 9 nucleotides agree with TRBD1. This receptor was taken from a man aged 25 to 40 with COVID-19, enrolled during active disease. CDR3: CASLMTGGTEAFF. As DNA, the CDR3 is TGTGCCAGCCTGATGACAGGGGGCACTGAAGCTTTCTTT.